Following are 20 T cell receptor beta chains from one sample sequenced in a study of blood T cell repertoires in COVID-19. Measured with immunoSEQ multiplex PCR; TCRdb has only the in-frame clones, and not every one. The data hold hundreds of thousands of clones, with 88% observed a single time. Sequences were obtained from peripheral blood. All receptors derive from a woman in her sixties or seventies with COVID-19, enrolled during active disease.

This chain connects TRBV4-3 to TRBJ2-3; 10 nucleotides align to TRBD2. CDR3 length: 16 amino acids. Germline CDR1 and CDR2: LGHNA and YSLEER. V gave up 2 bases and J gave up 6 bases; unmatched junction bases: 8. CDR3 sequence: CASSQLKAGGPDTQYF. The CDR3 region has the DNA TGCGCCAGCAGCCAACTTAAAGCGGGGGGGCCGGATACGCAGTATTTT.

V usage is TRBV29-1 and J usage is TRBJ2-7; a weak D match, TRBD2 (6 bases). The CDR3 covers 13 residues. The V gene's germline CDR1 is SQVTM and CDR2 ANQGSEA. Deletions cut 0 bases from V and 5 bases from J, with 11 bases between. This chain's CDR3 is CSVEDPGDHEQYF. In nucleotides, the CDR3 is TGCAGCGTTGAAGATCCGGGGGACCACGAGCAGTACTTC.

The chain is built from TRBV6-5 and TRBJ2-7; D may be TRBD2 (5 bases). The CDR3 runs 15 residues. Germline CDR1 and CDR2: MNHEY and SVGAGI. Trimming left V 0 bases short and J 0 bases short, with 9 bases between. The CDR3 region has the DNA TGTGCCAGCAGTTACTCACTTACTAGCTCCTACGAGCAGTACTTC. Translating gives CASSYSLTSSYEQYF.

The chain combines TRBV10-3 with TRBJ1-2; TRBD1 is a possible D gene (5 bases). V lost 4 bases to trimming and J lost 6 bases, with 12 bases between them. Germline-derived CDR1 and CDR2 are ENHRY and SYGVKD. This CDR3 comprises 13 residues. The CDR3 is CAISASTENGYTF. The CDR3 region has the DNA TGTGCCATCAGTGCGTCGACAGAGAATGGCTACACCTTC.

The chain recombines TRBV18 with TRBJ1-2; weak D call: TRBD1 (5 bases). The germline V gene encodes CDR1 KGHSH and CDR2 LQKENI. The CDR3 totals 14 residues. V was clipped by 4 bases and J by 1 base, with 10 bases between them. DNA for the CDR3: TGTGCCAGCTCACGCCAACAGGATAACTATGGCTACACCTTC. Its translation: CASSRQQDNYGYTF.

The CDR3 is CASSQETSGGSYEQYF. The CDR3 bases are TGCGCCAGCAGCCAAGAGACTAGCGGGGGTTCCTACGAGCAGTACTTC. V and J are TRBV4-3 and TRBJ2-7, with TRBD2 identical over 12 bases. The CDR3 is made up of 16 amino acids. Germline CDR1 and CDR2: LGHNA and YSLEER. The ends lost 0 bases at V and 1 base at J; junction bases unmatched: 1.

The V call is TRBV5-1, the J call TRBJ1-5; D is perhaps TRBD1 (5 bases). CDR3 length: 13 amino acids. Germline V gene data show CDR1 as SGHRS and CDR2 as YFSETQ. V lost 4 bases to trimming and J lost 6 bases, with 11 bases between them. The CDR3, as DNA: TGCGCCAGCAGCCCAGGGTCAGGTCAGCCCCAGCATTTT. This encodes CASSPGSGQPQHF.

The V gene is TRBV28, the J gene TRBJ1-1; possibly TRBD1 for D (6 bases). Germline CDR1 reads MDHEN; CDR2 reads SYDVKM. V was trimmed by 6 bases and J by 11 bases, leaving 28 bases between them. This CDR3 has 16 amino acids. CDR3 bases: TGTGCCAGCAGCACCAGTACGCGGGGGACACCAGGCCGGGCTTTCTTT. This translates into CASSTSTRGTPGRAFF. Variable domain in full (rest from reference TRBV28 and TRBJ1-1): DVKVTQSSRYLVKRTGEKVFLECVQDMDHENMFWYRQDPGLGLRLIYFSYDVKMKEKGDIPEGYSVSREKKERFSLILESASTNQTSMYLCASSTSTRGTPGRAFFGQGTRLTVV.

This chain uses TRBV20-1 with TRBJ1-2; unclear D gene. Trimming removed 3 bases from V and 3 bases from J, with 11 bases in between. The V gene's germline CDR1 is DFQATT and CDR2 SNEGSKA (reference sequence). This CDR3 region has 13 residues. The CDR3 is CSASPGKDYGYTF. The CDR3 bases are TGCAGTGCTAGTCCGGGTAAGGACTATGGCTACACCTTC.

The J gene is TRBJ1-6, the V gene TRBV5-1; D is unclear. The CDR3 runs 13 residues. Trimming cost V 0 bases and J 7 bases, with 5 bases left between them. Per the germline V gene, CDR1 is SGHRS and CDR2 is YFSETQ. In DNA form, the CDR3 reads TGCGCCAGCAGCTTGGAGGAGAATTCACCCCTCCACTTT. Residues: CASSLEENSPLHF.

The table lists this clone with a count of one. The J gene is TRBJ2-2, the V gene TRBV7-2; TRBD1 aligns across 8 bases. With 5 bases clipped from V and 2 bases from J, the junction kept 7 bases outside the gene matches. The CDR3 consists of 16 residues. CDR1 is SGHTA and CDR2 is FQGNSA in the germline V gene. CDR3 bases: TGTGCCAGCAGCCGTACAGGGGGGATCAACACCGGGGAGCTGTTTTTT. Protein sequence: CASSRTGGINTGELFF.

V usage is TRBV18 and J usage is TRBJ1-2, with 7 bases that match TRBD1. Trimming removed 3 bases from V and 8 bases from J; junction bases left unmatched: 6. The CDR3 extends over 13 amino acids. CDR1 is KGHSH and CDR2 is LQKENI in the germline V gene. The CDR3 loop is CASSPGTVLGYTF. In DNA form, the CDR3 reads TGTGCCAGCTCACCGGGGACAGTTCTAGGCTACACCTTC.

The gene calls are TRBV21-1 and TRBJ1-5; the DNA was not compared with TRBD1, the D call given in the table. TRBV21-1 is a recognized pseudogene. The CDR3 totals 16 residues. This CDR3 reads CASSKGGGESGQPQHF. The CDR3 bases are TGTGCCAGCAGCAAAGGAGGGGGCGAAAGTGGCCAGCCCCAGCATTTT.

The rearrangement uses TRBV5-4 and TRBJ2-7; possible D gene TRBD1, 6 bases. Trimming took 0 bases from V and 0 from J, leaving 13 bases between them. The CDR3 runs to 16 residues. Per germline, CDR1 SGHNT and CDR2 YYREEE (reference sequence). The CDR3 DNA reads TGTGCCAGCAGCTTGGGACAGGCCCTAAACTCCTACGAGCAGTACTTC. Translated: CASSLGQALNSYEQYF.

V gene TRBV27 combines with J gene TRBJ1-1; D perhaps matches TRBD1 (6 bases). This CDR3 contains 14 residues. Trimming removed 4 bases at V and 2 bases at J, with 11 bases between. Germline CDR1 MNHEY, CDR2 SMNVEV (reference sequence). For the CDR3, the DNA is TGTGCCAGCAGTTCACCAGGGGATAACACTGAAGCTTTCTTT. Translation: CASSSPGDNTEAFF.

This clone occurred once. The gene calls are TRBV28 and TRBJ1-4; D is undetermined. The CDR3 has 12 residues. The germline V and J ends were trimmed by 6 bases and 2 bases, with 4 bases remaining between them. Germline values: CDR1 MDHEN, CDR2 SYDVKM. Written as DNA, the CDR3 is TGTGCCAGCAGCCAGACTAATGAAAAACTGTTTTTT. It encodes CASSQTNEKLFF.

The V gene is TRBV6-5, the J gene TRBJ2-1; tentative D call: TRBD2 (7 bases). Trimming removed 4 bases from V and 7 bases from J, with 14 bases in between. The germline CDR1 and CDR2 sequences are MNHEY and SVGAGI. CDR3 length equals 14 residues. The CDR3 sequence: CASSLGGVSNEQFF. The CDR3 nucleotides are TGTGCCAGCAGTTTAGGGGGGGTGAGTAATGAGCAGTTCTTC.

V usage is TRBV11-2 and J usage is TRBJ2-6, with D hard to call. Germline lookup yields CDR1 SGHAT and CDR2 FQNNGV. Trimming shortened V by 1 base and J by 1 base, and 8 bases separated the two germline ends. CDR3 size: 16 residues. The CDR3 here is CASSLGHLSGANVLTF. As DNA, the CDR3 is TGTGCCAGCAGCTTAGGACACCTATCTGGGGCCAACGTCCTGACTTTC.

In nucleotides, the CDR3 is TGTGCCATGGGACAGGGGGCGCAGAACGAGCAGTACTTC. Protein sequence: CAMGQGAQNEQYF. The genes are TRBV10-3 and TRBJ2-7; 12 nucleotides align to TRBD1. The germline V gene encodes CDR1 ENHRY and CDR2 SYGVKD. With V trimmed by 9 bases and J by 5 bases, 5 bases remained unmatched. This CDR3 is 13 amino acids long.

This chain uses TRBV19 with TRBJ1-5; D gene ambiguous. Germline V gene sequence: CDR1 LNHDA, CDR2 SQIVND (reference sequence). V lost 7 bases to trimming and J lost 6 bases, with 10 bases between them. The CDR3 contains 12 residues. CDR3 loop: CASKEGAQPQHF. The CDR3 nucleotides read TGTGCCAGTAAGGAAGGAGCTCAGCCCCAGCATTTT.